This is a list of T cell receptor beta chains from one sample in a study of blood T cell repertoires in COVID-19. Sequencing used immunoSEQ multiplex PCR; TCRdb keeps in-frame clones, though not all of them. Among 350,000 to 400,000 clones listed, roughly 90% were seen once. The sequenced sample consisted of PBMCs or T cells enriched from blood (not recorded which). These receptor sequences come from a woman aged 25 to 39 who had recovered from COVID-19. CDR3s include the opening cysteine and the closing phenylalanine or tryptophan. A D gene is named only where the DNA matches it firmly. Clone size appears in some rows only: once, few, many, or a class for an expanded clone.

j_call: TRBJ1-1
d_call: -
clone_size: -
v_call: TRBV19
cdr3_length: 15
cdr3_aa: CASSIDQVRDTEAFF

j_call: TRBJ1-1
d_call: -
clone_size: -
v_call: TRBV27
cdr3_length: 14
cdr3_aa: CASSLLGGNTEAFF

j_call: TRBJ2-2
d_call: TRBD1
clone_size: -
v_call: TRBV19
cdr3_length: 14
cdr3_aa: CASSGDRVTGELFF

j_call: TRBJ1-1
d_call: -
clone_size: -
v_call: TRBV10-2
cdr3_length: 13
cdr3_aa: CASSEGGDTEAFF

j_call: TRBJ1-5
d_call: -
clone_size: -
v_call: TRBV27
cdr3_length: 14
cdr3_aa: CASSSGYVSQPQHF

j_call: TRBJ2-1
d_call: TRBD2
clone_size: -
v_call: TRBV6-2/TRBV6-3
cdr3_length: 17
cdr3_aa: CASSFPSGGVIPNEQFF

j_call: TRBJ2-1
d_call: TRBD2
clone_size: -
v_call: TRBV19
cdr3_length: 13
cdr3_aa: CASSMTSRNEQFF

j_call: TRBJ1-5
d_call: -
clone_size: -
v_call: TRBV23-1
cdr3_length: 16
cdr3_aa: CASSQWEGYSNQPQHF

j_call: TRBJ2-7
d_call: -
clone_size: -
v_call: TRBV27
cdr3_length: 13
cdr3_aa: CASRTGPPYEQYF

j_call: TRBJ2-7
d_call: -
clone_size: -
v_call: TRBV11-2
cdr3_length: 16
cdr3_aa: CASSFLTSVVLYEQYF

j_call: TRBJ1-4
d_call: TRBD1
clone_size: -
v_call: TRBV18
cdr3_length: 14
cdr3_aa: CASSPQGQGEKLFF

j_call: TRBJ2-7
d_call: -
clone_size: -
v_call: TRBV5-6
cdr3_length: 14
cdr3_aa: CASSGAGLPYEQYF

j_call: TRBJ1-5
d_call: TRBD1
clone_size: -
v_call: TRBV18
cdr3_length: 14
cdr3_aa: CASSRDRGNQPQHF

j_call: TRBJ2-6
d_call: -
clone_size: -
v_call: TRBV19
cdr3_length: 15
cdr3_aa: CASSQALVGANVLTF

j_call: TRBJ2-1
d_call: TRBD2
clone_size: -
v_call: TRBV6-5
cdr3_length: 15
cdr3_aa: CASSYSASGDNEQFF

j_call: TRBJ2-6
d_call: -
clone_size: -
v_call: TRBV9
cdr3_length: 17
cdr3_aa: CASSVEGANSGANVLTF

j_call: TRBJ1-2
d_call: -
clone_size: few
v_call: TRBV19
cdr3_length: 13
cdr3_aa: CASSPRTSYGYTF

j_call: TRBJ1-5
d_call: -
clone_size: few
v_call: TRBV28
cdr3_length: 13
cdr3_aa: CASSQEVNQPQHF

j_call: TRBJ2-7
d_call: TRBD1
clone_size: -
v_call: TRBV4-1
cdr3_length: 15
cdr3_aa: CASSQPRDRGDEQYF

j_call: TRBJ2-7
d_call: TRBD1
clone_size: -
v_call: TRBV18
cdr3_length: 14
cdr3_aa: CASLPDRGRDEQYF

j_call: TRBJ2-1
d_call: -
clone_size: -
v_call: TRBV5-4
cdr3_length: 14
cdr3_aa: CASSPLANDNEQFF

j_call: TRBJ1-2
d_call: TRBD1
clone_size: -
v_call: TRBV28
cdr3_length: 13
cdr3_aa: CASSPDRAGGYTF

j_call: TRBJ2-2
d_call: -
clone_size: -
v_call: TRBV15
cdr3_length: 18
cdr3_aa: CATSRDFGTGPEAGELFF

j_call: TRBJ2-3
d_call: TRBD2
clone_size: -
v_call: TRBV10-3
cdr3_length: 14
cdr3_aa: CAISPRGGPDTQYF

j_call: TRBJ1-3
d_call: TRBD1
clone_size: -
v_call: TRBV19
cdr3_length: 16
cdr3_aa: CASRPDRPYSGNTIYF

j_call: TRBJ1-4
d_call: -
clone_size: -
v_call: TRBV2
cdr3_length: 14
cdr3_aa: CASSDQGWNEKLFF

j_call: TRBJ2-2
d_call: TRBD1
clone_size: -
v_call: TRBV7-8
cdr3_length: 17
cdr3_aa: CASSFRPGQGNTGELFF

j_call: TRBJ2-5
d_call: -
clone_size: -
v_call: TRBV6-2/TRBV6-3
cdr3_length: 14
cdr3_aa: CASSRGTHQETQYF

j_call: TRBJ2-7
d_call: TRBD1
clone_size: -
v_call: TRBV14
cdr3_length: 14
cdr3_aa: CASSQIDRGAEQYF

j_call: TRBJ1-2
d_call: -
clone_size: -
v_call: TRBV10-2
cdr3_length: 14
cdr3_aa: CASSVTGTGFGYTF

j_call: TRBJ2-7
d_call: TRBD1
clone_size: -
v_call: TRBV7-9
cdr3_length: 14
cdr3_aa: CASSFGTGGLEQYF

j_call: TRBJ1-5
d_call: -
clone_size: -
v_call: TRBV6-1
cdr3_length: 17
cdr3_aa: CASSEDGRGQNNQPQHF

j_call: TRBJ1-1
d_call: -
clone_size: -
v_call: TRBV28
cdr3_length: 17
cdr3_aa: CASSFLMTAGFKTEAFF

j_call: TRBJ2-3
d_call: -
clone_size: -
v_call: TRBV9
cdr3_length: 12
cdr3_aa: CASSVGTDTQYF

j_call: TRBJ2-3
d_call: -
clone_size: -
v_call: TRBV5-4
cdr3_length: 16
cdr3_aa: CASSWNAGELTDTQYF

j_call: TRBJ2-1
d_call: TRBD2
clone_size: -
v_call: TRBV6-5
cdr3_length: 15
cdr3_aa: CASSYPGTSGNEQFF

j_call: TRBJ2-5
d_call: TRBD1
clone_size: -
v_call: TRBV2
cdr3_length: 14
cdr3_aa: CASSSDRAVETQYF

j_call: TRBJ1-4
d_call: -
clone_size: -
v_call: TRBV12-3/TRBV12-4
cdr3_length: 13
cdr3_aa: CASRGGYNEKLFF

j_call: TRBJ2-3
d_call: TRBD2
clone_size: -
v_call: TRBV2
cdr3_length: 16
cdr3_aa: CASSDLSGGALDTQYF

j_call: TRBJ2-1
d_call: TRBD2
clone_size: -
v_call: TRBV19
cdr3_length: 15
cdr3_aa: CASSSGLVSGYEQFF

j_call: TRBJ2-1
d_call: TRBD2
clone_size: -
v_call: TRBV5-1
cdr3_length: 15
cdr3_aa: CASSSSSGAGSEQFF

j_call: TRBJ2-7
d_call: TRBD2
clone_size: few
v_call: TRBV3-1/TRBV3-2
cdr3_length: 17
cdr3_aa: CASSPSSPAGGRFEQYF

j_call: TRBJ2-7
d_call: TRBD1
clone_size: few
v_call: TRBV18
cdr3_length: 15
cdr3_aa: CASSPSPDRGNEQYF